This T cell receptor beta chain came from a study of T cell responses to AZD1222 COVID-19 vaccine. Whole-study results and caveats: Donors skewed white British and female; clonal diversity was possibly underestimated. With two AZD1222 doses given, Spike-specific TCR breadth and depth both rose.

The CDR3 sequence is 14 residues long. Germline V gene data show CDR1 as LGHDT and CDR2 as YNNKEL (reference sequence). The method was immunoSEQ multiplex PCR; TCRdb's version includes in-frame clones alone and lacks a portion of them. The table has about 76,000 clones, about 88% seen once. About this clone itself: As yet, its antigen is unknown. At one boundary the junction diverges from the germline segment, which might be a read error.

The source material was peripheral blood, sampled on day 0 of AZD1222 vaccination. The chain employs TRBV3-1 (or the pseudogene TRBV3-2) and TRBJ1-2, with D maybe TRBD1 (6 bases). The TCR sequence derives from an adult in good health. CDR3 region: CASSQGPGQPARAF. In nucleotides, the CDR3 is TGTGCCAGCAGCCAAGGCCCGGGACAACCCGCGCGCGCCTTC.